This T cell receptor beta chain was obtained from a study of sequential checkpoint blockade in melanoma. Germline CDR1 is SGDLS and CDR2 is YYNGEE. The CDR3 has 17 residues. Trimming took 4 bases from V and 7 from J, leaving 26 bases between them. Study observations and caveats: Pretreatment TIL clonality tracked with response in the nivolumab-first arm. Tumor T-cell fraction and clonality correlated with PD-L1 and CD8+ counts.

This clone was seen repeatedly, ten times or more. Its target is unknown. Treatment here: randomized to nivolumab then ipilimumab (arm A) or the reverse (arm B). Profiling relied on immunoSEQ multiplex PCR, and the TCRdb table lists in-frame clones only, not all of them. Among some 10,000 clones listed, under 30% were seen once. The chain joins TRBV9 to TRBJ1-2, with D perhaps matching TRBD1 (6 bases). The starting material was tumor tissue (inferred from file names), obtained from a patient given nivolumab and ipilimumab in sequence. The receptor's source is a human donor with melanoma. CDR3 nucleotides: TGTGCCAGCAGCTTAGGGCCCCGACAGGCTGATGAGGGTGGCTACACCTTC. Translation gives CASSLGPRQADEGGYTF.